This record concerns one T cell receptor beta chain sequence. By share, this clone ranks as medium-sized (0.01 to 0.1%). Its antigen is unknown. It has no much larger one-base neighbor in the sample; base qualities were not kept. The cohort consisted of 600 to 700 healthy bone marrow donors. Cohort members were all nominally healthy when sampled, although unrecorded immune exposures were likely present. The donor was CMV seronegative and was included in the group of over 300 seronegative cohort members. Every donor gave a peripheral blood sample, and the peripheral blood mononuclear cells from that sample were used for TCR beta sequencing. The Qiagen DNeasy Blood Extraction Kit was used to extract genomic DNA from the blood cell samples. This specimen comes from a study of cytomegalovirus exposure and HLA in healthy donors (dated by TCRdb to the late 2010s). About the full investigation: An earlier analysis of some 600 of the donors reported 250 to 300 Gb of sequence data and around 110 million unique TCR beta sequences obtained from approximately 180 million T cells. To predict cytomegalovirus infection status, the study combined high-throughput TCR immunosequencing, statistical association of individual TCRs with disease status, and machine learning. Alongside the repertoire data, information on donor age, sex, ethnicity and CMV serostatus was compiled. An earlier analysis of 587 of the donors applied high-throughput TCR beta sequencing to assess whether each TCR beta V gene segment acted as functional or pseudogenic. A later genetic analysis took genome-wide SNP genotypes for about 65% of the 666 donors and used that subset as a discovery cohort. The genetic ancestry cluster associated with self-reported Caucasian donors included roughly four fifths of the 398 genotyped donors. Because of strong linkage in the cohort, five DR-DQ haplotypes were treated as single units for association and clustering. The later analysis used no new phenotypic data to find candidate immune exposures, relying instead on TCR beta sequences and their occurrence across donors. HLA typing covered class I and class II loci at four-digit resolution. A later analysis re-examined previously published TCR beta repertoires from 610 or so donors and added high-resolution HLA genotyping to investigate patterns of TCR occurrence. The study aimed to test whether cataloging public T cell receptors could reveal signatures of past pathogen exposure. An early release covering some 640 HLA-typed donors comprised about 290 gigabases of sequencing data and tens of millions of unique TCR sequences. On average, roughly 240,000 unique TCR beta nucleotide sequences were sequenced per donor among a few hundred genotyped donors of the cohort, with roughly 18% of those sequences being non-productive. Besides the first cohort of roughly 640 subjects, a separate validation cohort made up of 90 to 150 different subjects was used. Typing coverage varied by locus: about 620-630 donors for A, B, C, DRB1 and DQB1; 500 to 550 for DQA1; about 590 for DPA1; around 450 for DPB1. Every discovery cohort repertoire had been produced on one sequencing platform. The T cell repertoires of several hundred subjects were profiled by immunosequencing and related to cytomegalovirus serostatus.

The CDR3 spans 16 residues, from the cysteine through the phenylalanine. Of the read, only the CDR3 DNA is kept; its 48 bases are in frame from base 1. V has 2 bases trimmed and J has 7 bases trimmed; junction bases matching no gene number 8. For CDR1 and CDR2, the germline V gene (reference sequence) lists MNHEY and SMNVEV. General findings and caveats noted by the study authors: In this cohort, only TCR beta chains were sequenced, and detectable features were limited by the absence of alpha or paired-chain data. Compared with equally common non-associated chains, HLA-associated TCR beta chains in a later analysis were more clonally expanded and had lower generation probabilities. A few of the identified cytomegalovirus-associated TCR beta chains were confirmed in vitro to be specific for cytomegalovirus antigens. In a later genetic analysis, a missense DCLRE1C variant was associated with V-gene and J-gene trimming of TCR beta chains, and the association was replicated in an independent cohort. In the study, about 150 TCR beta chains were listed as associated with cytomegalovirus. Because the 87-base-pair reads could not distinguish some IMGT-functional V segments, including TRBV6-2 and TRBV6-3, those segments were excluded. When HLA alleles, especially DR and DQ, strongly co-occurred, attributing TCR associations to individual alleles was difficult. According to a later analysis, TCR association rates differed among HLA loci, with DRB1 alleles showing the most associated TCRs and HLA-C alleles showing the fewest. While some public TCRs were present in many individuals, most TCR sequences turned up only very rarely across donors. Correlated functional status among segregating V segments might reflect linkage disequilibrium, but an unknown experimental factor could not be ruled out. In a later analysis, most CMV-associated TCR beta chains were found to appear HLA-restricted, with HLA associations seemingly driven largely by CMV exposure. Because HLA typing was unavailable for some donors at each locus, only the typed subset was used in association tests. The authors suggested that the approach could potentially be generalized to other disease states and immunological phenotypes. The only immune exposure information available for the cohort was CMV serostatus. Compared with the approximately 710-donor mean, donors in an Asian-associated ancestry cluster had fewer N-insertions in productive TCRs, according to a later genetic analysis. Broadly in line with IMGT annotations, most TCR beta V segments showed up in productive rearrangements about 90% or about 30% of the time in an earlier analysis of 587 of the donors. A further reported finding was that TCR beta sequences accurately predicted the HLA-A and HLA-B alleles for most subjects in the first cohort. A cluster of highly shared sequence variants was judged likely to be a technical artifact of the sequencing pipeline. Several of the top co-occurrence clusters appeared to be linked to parvovirus B19, influenza, CMV and Epstein-Barr virus, according to a later analysis. About 15 rarely observed V segments, including chromosome 9 orphons, were excluded from the earlier analysis of approximately 600 of the donors because counts were too low. Specific HLA alleles were associated with roughly 17,000 TCR beta sequences at a false discovery rate of 0.05 in a later analysis. Roughly uniform sequencing depth across donors was assumed in presence/absence analyses, although this assumption may not hold. The classifier was reported to diagnose cytomegalovirus status with high specificity and sensitivity in both the original cohort and the validation cohort.

Libraries were constructed by the immunoSEQ multiplex PCR assay. The multiplex PCR relied on a mix of 60 forward primers for TCR Vbeta segments and 13 reverse primers for TCR Jbeta segments. The CDR3 region of rearranged TCR beta genes was amplified from genomic DNA with a multiplex PCR assay. The amplified TCR beta libraries were sequenced on the Illumina HiSeq System as 87-base-pair reads. Processing in the source paper ran as follows. In a later analysis, tens of millions of unique TCR beta chains were counted across the approximately 670 repertoires, and roughly 11 million of these chains were shared by at least two donors. A nearest-neighbor algorithm error-corrected the raw reads and collapsed the reads into unique sequences, merging closely related sequences to remove PCR and sequencing errors. CDR3 sequences were aligned to IMGT reference sequences to assign V, D and J gene segments. For a sequence to be retained, at least a six-nucleotide match to both a V gene segment and a J gene segment was required. Rearrangements were classified as productive when the CDR3 lacked stop codons and remained in frame with V and J, and all other rearrangements were classified as non-productive. Following IMGT convention, CDR3 was defined as the stretch from the second conserved V-encoded cysteine up to the conserved J-encoded phenylalanine. In an earlier analysis of more than 550 of the donors, sequences lacking an unambiguous match to a single V gene segment were excluded. An earlier analysis of 587 of the donors classified V segments as functional when productive rearrangements were above 56.7% and as segregating when the standard deviation between donors was above 5%. A statistical classification framework was developed to diagnose cytomegalovirus status using the catalog of TCR beta chain sequences. In a later analysis, TCR nucleotide sequences were compared against IMGT/GENE-DB human TR gene sequences so that V and J genes could be assigned. In a later analysis, CDR3 sequences and most-parsimonious VDJ recombination scenarios were assigned using the TCRdist pipeline. In a later analysis, every TCR beta chain was defined by the combination of its CDR3 amino acid sequence and its V-gene family, and reads without a unique V-gene family were dropped. In a later analysis, approximately 590 highly shared, low-generation-probability nucleotide sequences were removed to address suspected cross-contamination and a sequencing artifact. For each public chain, a later analysis derived a clonal expansion index from normalized ranks of inferred template counts within each repertoire. In a later analysis, generation probabilities were computed using a VDJ recombination model fitted to out-of-frame rearrangements, and the results were checked against IGoR. In a later analysis, hypergeometric tests were used to score TCR-TCR, TCR-HLA and TCR-CMV co-occurrence, with a repertoire-size bias correction applied to TCR pairs. To estimate false discovery rates, a later analysis permuted the HLA or CMV assignments 20 times. A later analysis grouped co-occurring TCRs with DBSCAN, adding TCRdist sequence similarity when clustering within HLA-allele-positive subsets. For co-occurrence clustering, repertoires with fewer than 30,000 or more than 120,000 public chains were excluded, along with four or five repertoires with anomalous nucleotide sharing. TCRdb retrieved this table from immuneACCESS and kept in-frame rearrangements only. Not all clones are present; in checked studies, unresolved V genes account for under half, and no reason is known for the remainder. V and J calls and clone size are those listed in that table; D and trimming were worked out from the DNA. Across this sample there are about 110,000 clones, with over 60% seen only once. The biggest ten clones account for roughly 3.9% of the sample.

The specimen sequenced was PBMCs. In this chain, TRBV27 is recombined with TRBJ2-1; TRBD2 matches 10 bases in the middle. The sequence came from a male donor in good health and CMV-seronegative. The sequence in DNA is TGTGCCAGCAGTTTAGCCCTAGCGGGAGCTCTTAATGAGCAGTTCTTC. It encodes CASSLALAGALNEQFF.